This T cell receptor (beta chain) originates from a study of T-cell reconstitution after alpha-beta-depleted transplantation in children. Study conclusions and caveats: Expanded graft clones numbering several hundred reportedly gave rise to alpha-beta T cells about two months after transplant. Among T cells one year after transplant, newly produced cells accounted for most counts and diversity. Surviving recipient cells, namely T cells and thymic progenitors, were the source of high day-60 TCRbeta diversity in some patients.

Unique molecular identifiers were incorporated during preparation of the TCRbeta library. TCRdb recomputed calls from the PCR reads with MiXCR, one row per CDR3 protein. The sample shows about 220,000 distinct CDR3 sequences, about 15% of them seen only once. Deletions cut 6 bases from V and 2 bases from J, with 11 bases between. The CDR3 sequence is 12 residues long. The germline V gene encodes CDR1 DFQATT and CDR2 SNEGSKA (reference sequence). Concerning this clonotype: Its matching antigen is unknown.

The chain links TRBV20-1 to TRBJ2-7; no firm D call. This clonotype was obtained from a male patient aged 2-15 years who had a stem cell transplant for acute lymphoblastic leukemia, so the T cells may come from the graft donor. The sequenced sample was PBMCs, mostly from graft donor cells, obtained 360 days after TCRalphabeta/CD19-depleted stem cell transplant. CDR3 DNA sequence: TGCAGTGCCCGAACCCCTACCTACGAGCAGTACTTC. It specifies CSARTPTYEQYF.